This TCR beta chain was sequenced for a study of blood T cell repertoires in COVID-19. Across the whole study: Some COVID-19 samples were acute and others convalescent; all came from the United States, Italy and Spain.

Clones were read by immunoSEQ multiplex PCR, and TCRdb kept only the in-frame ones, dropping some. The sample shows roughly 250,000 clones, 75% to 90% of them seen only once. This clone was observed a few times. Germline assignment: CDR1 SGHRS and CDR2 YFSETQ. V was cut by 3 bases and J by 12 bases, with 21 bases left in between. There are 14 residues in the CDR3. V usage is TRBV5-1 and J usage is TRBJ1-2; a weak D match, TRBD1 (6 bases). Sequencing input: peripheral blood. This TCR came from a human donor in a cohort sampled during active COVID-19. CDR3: CASSSWDGGAHHTF. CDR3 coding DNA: TGCGCCAGCAGCTCATGGGATGGGGGCGCACACCACACCTTC.